The 14 T cell receptor beta chains presented below share a single source sample, sequenced in a study of tissue T cells after allogeneic stem cell transplantation. Only in-frame clones appear in the TCRdb table, and some are missing; sequencing was by immunoSEQ multiplex PCR. The sample records around 9,000 clones, about 44% being singletons. Noted time point: mouse harvest day 7 after allogeneic transplant. The graft held 10^6 splenic CD5+ T cells and 10^7 T-cell-depleted bone marrow cells. Sequenced sample: gut tissue. These receptors originate from a female BALB/c mouse given C57BL/6 T cells with graft-versus-host disease after an allogeneic hematopoietic cell transplant.

This clone was counted a single time. Genes and germline come from the mouse. The read gets to within 1 residue of the CDR3 end, and the germline J gene fills in the rest. The chain uses TRBV29 and TRBJ2-7; 9 bases agree with TRBD1. The germline V gene encodes CDR1 MSHET and CDR2 SYDVDS. With V trimmed by 2 bases and J by 0 bases, 2 bases remained unmatched. This CDR3 spans 15 amino acids. The CDR3 is CASSLDRGGSYEQYF. The part of the CDR3 DNA that was read is TGTGCTAGCAGTTTAGACAGGGGGGGCTCCTATGAACAGTAC.

About this clone itself: Mouse gene names and germline throughout. Read data end 1 residue before the CDR3 end; the end is taken from the germline J gene. The chain carries TRBV3 and TRBJ1-3; D is perhaps TRBD1 (5 bases). This CDR3 is built from 14 residues. Germline V CDR1 and CDR2: SNHLY, FYNGKV (reference sequence). V was pared by 3 bases and J by 0 bases, with 6 bases between. The sequenced CDR3 bases are TGTGCCAGCAGCTTGACAGATTCTGGAAATACGCTCTAT. Protein: CASSLTDSGNTLY. The full CDR3 protein reads CASSLTDSGNTLYF.

This clone came up a few times. The germline and genes are mouse ones. CDR3 loop: CASSLLNSGNTLYF. CDR3 DNA (partial): TGTGCCAGCAGTCTGCTGAATTCTGGAAATACGCTCTAT. The gene calls are TRBV26 and TRBJ1-3; unclear D gene. Sequencing ends 1 residue short of the CDR3 end; the germline J gene provides the rest. Germline values: CDR1 KGHPV, CDR2 FQNQEV (reference sequence). Trimming took 2 bases from V and 0 from J, leaving 5 bases between them. The CDR3 totals 14 residues. Together with reference TRBV26 and TRBJ1-3, the CDR3 gives the full variable domain: NSKVIQTPRYLVKGQGQKAKMRCIPEKGHPVVFWYQQNKNNEFKFLINFQNQEVLQQIDMTEKRFSAECPSNSPCSLEIQSSEAGDSALYLCASSLLNSGNTLYFGEGSRLIVV.

Of note for this clone: Germline and genes: mouse. The CDR3 end is not reached by the read, which stops 1 residue before it; the germline J gene fills it in. V gene TRBV26 combines with J gene TRBJ1-6; no definite D call. TRBJ1-6 is classed as an ORF, of uncertain function. The length of the CDR3 is 14 residues. Germline V gene sequence: CDR1 KGHPV, CDR2 FQNQEV (reference sequence). V lost 3 bases, J lost 0 bases, and 3 bases lay in between. Partial CDR3 DNA: TGTGCCAGCAGTCTTGGTTCCTATAATTCGCCCCTCTAC. Amino acids: CASSLGSYNSPLY. The full CDR3 reads CASSLGSYNSPLYF.

This clone appeared a single time. Gene names and germline refer to mouse. The read finishes 1 residue shy of the CDR3 end, and the germline J gene is used to complete it. This rearrangement joins TRBV23 to TRBJ2-5; TRBD1, the D gene given by the table, was not confirmed from the DNA. Germline V CDR1 and CDR2: KGHTA, FQNQQP. The CDR3 is made up of 11 amino acids. The CDR3 bases that were read are TGCTCCAGCAGGACAGAAGACACCCAGTAC. Protein sequence: CSSRTEDTQY. The whole CDR3 reads CSSRTEDTQYF.

This clone has more than one count but fewer than ten. Gene labels here are mouse ones. From the germline J gene comes the end of the CDR3, since the read stops 1 residue before it. V gene TRBV15 combines with J gene TRBJ2-7, with D perhaps TRBD1 (5 bases). V was cut by 6 bases and J by 4 bases, with 10 bases left in between. The germline V gene has CDR1 SGHND and CDR2 FRSKSL. The CDR3 has 12 residues. Incomplete CDR3 DNA: TGTGCCAGCAGCCTGGACAAATATGAACAGTAC. It translates to CASSLDKYEQY. In full, the CDR3 is CASSLDKYEQYF.

As for this clone: This may arise from a read error, as a much more abundant clone is one base away. Here the gene names and germline are mouse. The read halts 1 residue ahead of the CDR3 end, with the missing end drawn from the germline J gene. This sample also contains other DNA sequences that code for the same CDR3. The chain couples TRBV26 to TRBJ2-3; 7 bases are shared with TRBD2. The CDR3 is made up of 14 amino acids. V shed 2 bases, J shed 1 base, and the junction held 0 bases outside the gene matches. Per the germline V gene, CDR1 is KGHPV and CDR2 is FQNQEV (reference sequence). The CDR3 DNA, read in part, is TGTGCCAGCAGTCTGGGGGGGGGTGCAGAAACGCTGTAT. This codes for CASSLGGGAETLY. The full CDR3 is CASSLGGGAETLYF.

As concerns this clone: Here the gene names and germline are mouse. The read halts 1 residue ahead of the CDR3 end, with the missing end drawn from the germline J gene. The rearrangement links TRBV19 to TRBJ1-3, with a weak D call TRBD1 (5 bases). CDR1 FNHDT and CDR2 SITEND come from the germline V gene (reference sequence). The CDR3 has 12 residues. Trimming took 4 bases from V and 4 from J, leaving 6 bases between them. The CDR3 reads CASSPGGNTLYF. Incomplete CDR3 DNA: TGTGCCAGCAGTCCAGGGGGAAATACGCTCTAT.

Remarks on this clone: Germline and genes here are mouse. The CDR3 extends 1 residue past the end of the read, so its final part is completed from the germline J gene. The V call is TRBV19, the J call TRBJ2-4; 8 bases line up with TRBD1. CDR1 is FNHDT, CDR2 SITEND, per germline (reference sequence). With V trimmed by 4 bases and J by 2 bases, 3 bases remained unmatched. The CDR3 sequence is 14 residues long. Partial CDR3 DNA: TGTGCCAGCAGTCCCCAGGGGGCTCAAAACACCTTGTAC. Translating gives CASSPQGAQNTLY. The complete CDR3 protein is CASSPQGAQNTLYF. Using reference TRBV19 and TRBJ2-4 for the parts outside the CDR3, the full variable domain is GGIITQTPKFLIGQEGQKLTLKCQQNFNHDTMYWYRQDSGKGLRLIYYSITENDLQKGDLSEGYDASREKKSSFSLTVTSAQKNEMAVFLCASSPQGAQNTLYFGAGTRLSVL.

Concerning this clone: The germline and genes are mouse ones. The missing CDR3 end, 1 residue past where the read stops, is filled in from the germline J gene. This sample includes further DNA sequences coding for the same CDR3. The V gene is TRBV1, the J gene TRBJ1-1; no clear D gene. The V end was cut by 0 bases, the J end by 0 bases, with 5 bases between. The CDR3 is 14 amino acids. Germline V lookup: CDR1 NSQYPW, CDR2 LRSPGD (reference sequence). CDR3 sequence: CTCSADRANTEVFF. The DNA read from the CDR3 is TGCACCTGCAGTGCAGACAGAGCAAACACAGAAGTCTTC.

In the case of this clone: The genes are named according to mouse. The read ends 1 residue before the CDR3 terminus; that terminus is restored from the germline J gene. The chain carries TRBV13-2 and TRBJ2-5, with TRBD1 matching over 7 bases. V lost 0 bases, J lost 6 bases, and 4 bases stayed unmatched. Germline V gene lookup returns CDR1 NNHNN and CDR2 SYGAGS (reference sequence). This CDR3 spans 14 amino acids. CDR3 protein: CASGDDDRDDTQYF. CDR3 bases read: TGTGCCAGCGGTGATGATGACAGGGATGACACCCAGTAC.

A remark on this clone: Germline and genes here are mouse. The read stops 1 residue short of the end of the CDR3; the missing end is completed from the germline J gene. V and J are TRBV16 and TRBJ1-1; D is uncertain. The CDR3 covers 13 residues. The germline CDR1 and CDR2 sequences are SGHSA and FRNQAP. V gave up 4 bases and J gave up 0 bases, with 6 bases separating them. The CDR3 sequence is CASSSTTNTEVFF. CDR3 bases read: TGTGCAAGCAGCTCCACAACAAACACAGAAGTCTTC.

Regarding this clone: Genes here carry mouse names. The CDR3 extends 1 residue past the end of the read, so its final part is completed from the germline J gene. The rearrangement links TRBV26 to TRBJ2-7; D possibly corresponds to TRBD1 (5 bases). V shed 4 bases and J shed 0 bases, with 7 bases lying between them. The V gene's germline CDR1 is KGHPV and CDR2 FQNQEV (reference sequence). CDR3 size: 13 residues. This CDR3 is CASSHRSSYEQYF. CDR3 DNA (partial): TGTGCCAGCAGTCACAGGAGCTCCTATGAACAGTAC.

Notes on this clone: Gene labels here are mouse ones. From the germline J gene comes the end of the CDR3, since the read stops 1 residue before it. V and J are TRBV29 and TRBJ2-3, with D possibly being TRBD1 (6 bases). In germline, CDR1 is MSHET, CDR2 SYDVDS. The CDR3 contains 15 residues. V lost 4 bases, J lost 0 bases, and 11 bases lay in between. The chain's CDR3 is CASSSGTTSAETLYF. The DNA read from the CDR3 is TGTGCTAGCAGTTCCGGGACAACTAGTGCAGAAACGCTGTAT.